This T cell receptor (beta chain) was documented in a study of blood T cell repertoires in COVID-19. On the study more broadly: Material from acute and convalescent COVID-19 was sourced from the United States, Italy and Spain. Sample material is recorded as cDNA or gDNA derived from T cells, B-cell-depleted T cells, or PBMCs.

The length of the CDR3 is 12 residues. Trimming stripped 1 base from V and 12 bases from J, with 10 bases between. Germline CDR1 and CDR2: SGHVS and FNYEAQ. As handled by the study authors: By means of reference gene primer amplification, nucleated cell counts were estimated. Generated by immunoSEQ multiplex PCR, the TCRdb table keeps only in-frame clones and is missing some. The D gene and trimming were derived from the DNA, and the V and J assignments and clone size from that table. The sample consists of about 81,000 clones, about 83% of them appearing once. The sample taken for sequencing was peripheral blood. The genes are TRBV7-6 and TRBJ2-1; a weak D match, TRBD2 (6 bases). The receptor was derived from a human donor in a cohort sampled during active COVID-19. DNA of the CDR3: TGTGCCAGCAGCTTAGGACTAGGGACGCAGTTCTTC. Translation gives CASSLGLGTQFF. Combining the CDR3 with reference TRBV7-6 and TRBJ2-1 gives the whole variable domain GAGVSQSPRYKVTKRGQDVALRCDPISGHVSLYWYRQALGQGPEFLTYFNYEAQQDKSGLPNDRFSAERPEGSISTLTIQRTEQRDSAMYRCASSLGLGTQFFGPGTRLTVL.